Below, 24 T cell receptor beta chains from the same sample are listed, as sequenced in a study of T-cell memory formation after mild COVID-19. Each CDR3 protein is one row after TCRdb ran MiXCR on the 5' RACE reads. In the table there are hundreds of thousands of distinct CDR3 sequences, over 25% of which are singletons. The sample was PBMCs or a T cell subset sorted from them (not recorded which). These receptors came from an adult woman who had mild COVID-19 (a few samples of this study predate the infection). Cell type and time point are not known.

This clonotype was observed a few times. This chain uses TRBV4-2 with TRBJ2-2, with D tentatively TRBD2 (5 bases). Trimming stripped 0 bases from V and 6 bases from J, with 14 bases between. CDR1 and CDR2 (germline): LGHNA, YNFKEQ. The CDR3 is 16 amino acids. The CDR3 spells CASSQDPPPGAGELFF. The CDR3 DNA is TGTGCCAGCAGCCAAGATCCCCCCCCCGGGGCCGGGGAGCTGTTTTTT.

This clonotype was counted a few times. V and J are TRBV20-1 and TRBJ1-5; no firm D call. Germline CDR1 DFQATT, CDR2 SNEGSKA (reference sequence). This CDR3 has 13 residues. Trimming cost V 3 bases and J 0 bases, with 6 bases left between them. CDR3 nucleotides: TGCAGTGCTAGCGCGAATAGCAATCAGCCCCAGCATTTT. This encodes CSASANSNQPQHF.

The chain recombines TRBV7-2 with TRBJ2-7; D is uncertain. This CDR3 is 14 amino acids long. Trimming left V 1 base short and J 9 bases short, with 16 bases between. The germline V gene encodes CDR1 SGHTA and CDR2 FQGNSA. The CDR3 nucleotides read TGTGCCAGCAGCTTAGGAGAAGGATCCTTGGGGCAGTACTTC. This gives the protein CASSLGEGSLGQYF.

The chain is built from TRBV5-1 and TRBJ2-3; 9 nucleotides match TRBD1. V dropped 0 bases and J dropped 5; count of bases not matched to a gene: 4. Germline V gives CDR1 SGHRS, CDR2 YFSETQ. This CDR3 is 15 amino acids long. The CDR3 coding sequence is TGCGCCAGCAGCTTGGGGGACAGGGAACAAGATACGCAGTATTTT. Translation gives CASSLGDREQDTQYF.

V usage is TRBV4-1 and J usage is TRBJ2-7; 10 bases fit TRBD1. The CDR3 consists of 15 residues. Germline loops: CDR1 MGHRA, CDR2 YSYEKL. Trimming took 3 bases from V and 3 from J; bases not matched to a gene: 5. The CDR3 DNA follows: TGCGCCAGCAGCCAGACAGGGGGCGTCAACTACGAGCAGTACTTC. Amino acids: CASSQTGGVNYEQYF.

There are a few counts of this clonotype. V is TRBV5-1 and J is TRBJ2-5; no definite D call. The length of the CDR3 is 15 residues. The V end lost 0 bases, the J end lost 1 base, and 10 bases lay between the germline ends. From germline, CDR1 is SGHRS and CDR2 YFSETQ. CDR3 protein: CASSLVLVRQETQYF. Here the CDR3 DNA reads TGCGCCAGCAGCTTGGTTCTTGTCCGCCAAGAGACCCAGTACTTC.

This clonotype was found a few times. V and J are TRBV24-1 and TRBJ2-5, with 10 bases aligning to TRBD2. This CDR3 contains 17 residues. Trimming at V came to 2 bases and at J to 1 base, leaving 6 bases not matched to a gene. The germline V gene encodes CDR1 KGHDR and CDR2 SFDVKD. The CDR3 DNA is TGTGCCACCAGTGATTGGGGGACTAGCGAAGGCCAAGAGACCCAGTACTTC. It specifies CATSDWGTSEGQETQYF.

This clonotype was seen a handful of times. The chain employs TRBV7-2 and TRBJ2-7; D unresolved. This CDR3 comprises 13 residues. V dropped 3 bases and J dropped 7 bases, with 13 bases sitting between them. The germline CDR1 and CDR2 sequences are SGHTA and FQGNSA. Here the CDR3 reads CASSLFPIGEQYF. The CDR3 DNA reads TGTGCCAGCAGCTTGTTCCCTATTGGTGAGCAGTACTTC.

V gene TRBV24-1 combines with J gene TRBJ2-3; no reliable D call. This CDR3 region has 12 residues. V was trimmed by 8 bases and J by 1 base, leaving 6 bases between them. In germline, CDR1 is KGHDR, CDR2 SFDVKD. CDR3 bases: TGTGCCACCATTTCCCGCACAGATACGCAGTATTTT. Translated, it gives CATISRTDTQYF.

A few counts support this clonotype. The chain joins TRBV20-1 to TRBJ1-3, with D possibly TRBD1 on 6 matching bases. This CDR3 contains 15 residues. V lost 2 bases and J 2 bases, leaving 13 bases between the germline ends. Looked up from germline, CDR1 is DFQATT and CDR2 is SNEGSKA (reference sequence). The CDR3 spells CSARLMDSAGNTIYF. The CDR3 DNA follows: TGCAGTGCTAGATTGATGGACAGCGCTGGAAACACCATATATTTT.

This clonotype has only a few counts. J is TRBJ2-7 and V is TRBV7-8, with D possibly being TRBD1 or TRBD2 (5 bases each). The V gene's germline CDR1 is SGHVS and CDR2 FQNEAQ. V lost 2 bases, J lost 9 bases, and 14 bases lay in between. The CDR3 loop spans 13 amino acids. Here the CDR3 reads CASSLSGPARQYF. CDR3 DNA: TGTGCCAGCAGCTTATCGGGACCAGCCCGGCAGTACTTC. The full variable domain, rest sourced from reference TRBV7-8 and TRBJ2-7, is GAGVSQSPRYKVAKRGQDVALRCDPISGHVSLFWYQQALGQGPEFLTYFQNEAQLDKSGLPSDRFFAERPEGSVSTLKIQRTQQEDSAVYLCASSLSGPARQYFGPGTRLTVT.

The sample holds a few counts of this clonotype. CDR3 in amino acids: CATSDSGITGELFF. Here the CDR3 DNA reads TGTGCCACCAGTGATTCGGGAATCACCGGGGAGCTGTTTTTT. The rearrangement uses TRBV24-1 and TRBJ2-2; D perhaps matches TRBD2 (5 bases). The V gene lost 2 bases and the J gene lost 4 bases, with 7 bases spanning the gap. The germline V gene encodes CDR1 KGHDR and CDR2 SFDVKD. The CDR3 contains 14 residues.

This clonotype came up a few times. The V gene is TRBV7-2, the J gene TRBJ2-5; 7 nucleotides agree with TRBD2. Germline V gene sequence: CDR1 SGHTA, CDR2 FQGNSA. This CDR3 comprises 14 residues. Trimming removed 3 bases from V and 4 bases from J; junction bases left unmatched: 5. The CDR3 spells CASSFLPGGETQYF. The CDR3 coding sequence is TGTGCCAGCAGCTTTCTCCCGGGAGGAGAGACCCAGTACTTC.

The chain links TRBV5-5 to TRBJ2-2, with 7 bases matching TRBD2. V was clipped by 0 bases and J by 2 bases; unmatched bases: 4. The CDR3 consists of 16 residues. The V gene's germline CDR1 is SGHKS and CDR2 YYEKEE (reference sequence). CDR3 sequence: CASSLGPSGNTGELFF. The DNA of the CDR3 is TGTGCCAGCAGCTTGGGGCCTAGCGGTAACACCGGGGAGCTGTTTTTT.

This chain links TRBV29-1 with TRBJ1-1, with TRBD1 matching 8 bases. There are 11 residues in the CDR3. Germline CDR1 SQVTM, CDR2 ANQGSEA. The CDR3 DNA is TGCTCAACAGGGGGGCGAACTGAAGCTTTCTTT. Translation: CSTGGRTEAFF.

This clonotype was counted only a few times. The CDR3 DNA is TGTGCCAGCAGCACGCGGACAGGGGGCTCTTCCTACAATGAGCAGTTCTTC. Translated: CASSTRTGGSSYNEQFF. The chain recombines TRBV11-2 with TRBJ2-1; 11 bases match TRBD1. CDR1 is SGHAT, CDR2 FQNNGV, per germline. V lost 5 bases to trimming and J lost 1 base; unmatched junction nucleotides: 7. CDR3 size: 17 residues.

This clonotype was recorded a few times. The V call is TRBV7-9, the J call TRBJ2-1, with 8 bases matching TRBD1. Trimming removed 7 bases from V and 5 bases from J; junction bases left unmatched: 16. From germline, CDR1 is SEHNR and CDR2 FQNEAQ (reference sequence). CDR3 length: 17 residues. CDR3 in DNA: TGTGCCAGCACCTACAGTCCAGGGGGCGCGATGAACAATGAGCAGTTCTTC. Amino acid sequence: CASTYSPGGAMNNEQFF.

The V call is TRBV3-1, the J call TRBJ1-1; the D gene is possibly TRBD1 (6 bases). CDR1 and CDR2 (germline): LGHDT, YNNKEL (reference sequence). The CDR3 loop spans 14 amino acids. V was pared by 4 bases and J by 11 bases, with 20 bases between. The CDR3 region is CASSRRDLAGDAFF. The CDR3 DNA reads TGTGCCAGCAGCCGAAGAGATCTGGCAGGGGACGCTTTCTTT.

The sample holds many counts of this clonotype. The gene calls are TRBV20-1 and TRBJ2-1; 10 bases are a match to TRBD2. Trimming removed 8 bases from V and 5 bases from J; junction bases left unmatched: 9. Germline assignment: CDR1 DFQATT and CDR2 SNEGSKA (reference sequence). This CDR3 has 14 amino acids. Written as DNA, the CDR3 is TGCAGTCCATCTAACAGCGGGAGGGACAATGAGCAGTTCTTC. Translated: CSPSNSGRDNEQFF.

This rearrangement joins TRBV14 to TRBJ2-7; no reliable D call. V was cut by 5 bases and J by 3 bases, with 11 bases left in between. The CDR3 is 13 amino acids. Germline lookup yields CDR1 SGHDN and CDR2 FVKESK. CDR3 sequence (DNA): TGTGCCAGCAGCGAAGGCACTTTCTACGAGCAGTACTTC. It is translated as CASSEGTFYEQYF.

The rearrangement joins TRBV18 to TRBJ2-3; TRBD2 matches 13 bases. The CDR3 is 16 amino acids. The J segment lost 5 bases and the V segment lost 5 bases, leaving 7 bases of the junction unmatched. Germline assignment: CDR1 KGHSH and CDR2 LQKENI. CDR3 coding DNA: TGTGCCAGCTCAAGACAGGGACTAGCGGGAAAAGATACGCAGTATTTT. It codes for CASSRQGLAGKDTQYF.

The CDR3, as DNA: TGTGCCAGCAGTCTACAGACAGGGGCTGCGACCTACGAGCAGTACTTC. It is translated as CASSLQTGAATYEQYF. The chain couples TRBV12-3 or TRBV12-4 to TRBJ2-7; 8 positions match TRBD1. The V gene end was trimmed by 5 bases and the J gene end by 2 bases; junction bases not matched to a gene: 11. The CDR3 contains 16 residues.

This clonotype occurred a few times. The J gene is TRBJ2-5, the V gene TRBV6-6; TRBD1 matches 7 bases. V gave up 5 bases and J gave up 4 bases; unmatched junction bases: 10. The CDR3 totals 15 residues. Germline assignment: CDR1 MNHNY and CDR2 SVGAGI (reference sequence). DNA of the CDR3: TGTGCCAGCAGTCATTCGACAGGGACGGGAGAGACCCAGTACTTC. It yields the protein CASSHSTGTGETQYF.

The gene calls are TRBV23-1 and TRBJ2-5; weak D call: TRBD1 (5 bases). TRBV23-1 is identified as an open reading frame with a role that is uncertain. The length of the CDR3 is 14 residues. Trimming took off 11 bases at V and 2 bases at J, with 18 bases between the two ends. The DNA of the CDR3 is TGCGCCGGGGCAGACGGGCAGGGACAAGAGACCCAGTACTTC. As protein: CAGADGQGQETQYF.